The T cell receptor delta chain under discussion was sequenced for a study of gammadelta T cells in human blood. V shed 3 bases and J 0 bases; nucleotides not matched to a gene: 21. Germline V gene sequence: CDR1 GEAIGNYY, CDR2 EKD. The length of the CDR3 is 24 residues. TCRdb made new clone calls on the RT-PCR reads using CATT. The sample yields hundreds of delta-chain clones, around 51% seen once. This clone is termed large. Other nucleotide sequences from this sample produce the same CDR3. This TCR came from a human donor. The sequenced sample consisted of Vgamma9Vdelta2 gamma-delta T cells from infant blood. The chain couples TRDV2 to TRDJ3; 11 nucleotides match TRDD3. CDR3 bases: TGTGCCTGTGACCTGATGATTTGGCTGGGGGATACCCTAAAAAGCTCCTGGGACACCCGACAGATGTTTTTC. This gives the protein CACDLMIWLGDTLKSSWDTRQMFF.